The present entry profiles one T cell receptor beta chain with its context. This clone's antigen is unknown. No base quality information exists; no much larger clone differs at one position. TCR CDR3 regions were amplified from genomic DNA by multiplex PCR using the deep immunoSEQ assay. Genomic DNA extracted from each cell subset was distributed evenly over all wells of several immunoSEQ 96-well plates, and each plate served as one replicate. Each replicate PCR for sorted subsets received approximately 220 ng genomic DNA, equal to roughly 30,000 T cell genomes. The purified libraries were quantified using a Qubit 3.0 fluorometer, sized with a Bioanalyzer 2100, and then quantified again using the KAPA Library Quantification kit. A separate single-read 150-cycle Illumina NextSeq 550 flow cell was used to sequence each immunoSEQ 96-well plate. Regarding the original processing steps: Because only junctional sequences without quality scores were contained in the immunoSEQ output, filtering matching that applied to full-length reads could not be performed. Sequences were annotated with PyIR, a Python wrapper for IgBLAST v1.9, and V/J genes and CDR3 were assigned using IMGT germline references. Reads were filtered out if the reads had weak V/J assignments (E-value above 1e-6), no CDR3, stop codons, out-of-frame junctions, or ambiguous translated residues. V3J clonotypes were defined as sequences sharing the same inferred V gene, J gene, and CDR3 amino acid sequence. To compute the percentage overlap between repertoires, the number of shared unique clonotypes was divided by the size of the smaller repertoire. Three approaches were used to assess repertoire richness: RTK rarefaction, the Chao1 estimator, and Recon v2.1 estimates of unobserved clonotypes. OLGA was used to compute generation probabilities for all TCRbeta clonotypes that the gDNA method yielded from a few donors. The table was pulled from immuneACCESS by TCRdb, which kept in-frame rearrangements only. Such tables lose some clones; where checked, under half of the loss comes from unresolved V genes, and the rest has no known cause. D and trimming come from the DNA, and the V and J calls and clone size come from that table. The sample yields fewer than 1 million clones; 96% were counted once. The leading ten clones occupy under 0.25% of the sample.

For the CD8 naive samples, CD45RO-negative cells were positively selected for CCR7, yielding a CD45RA+CCR7+ population from which TemRA cells were excluded. Donors were healthy HIV-negative adults with no recently reported acute infections or vaccinations. Only Caucasian adults living in Nashville, Tennessee, USA were represented among the donors. Blood was obtained by leukapheresis, after which PBMCs were separated by Ficoll-Histopaque density gradient centrifugation and cryopreserved in liquid nitrogen vapor phase. Purity and quantity of every magnetically sorted T cell population were checked by analytical flow cytometry. Genomic DNA was isolated from each sorted fraction and quantified by UV absorbance on a Nanodrop 2000c. This sample is drawn from a study of shared clonotypes between healthy human individuals (TCRdb year 2020). In terms of the full investigation: A couple of women and a few men aged 18 to 49 years were included in the cohort. Libraries were prepared and TCR repertoires were sequenced by different laboratories using diverse techniques, in order to increase sequencing depth and limit assay-specific biases. To estimate repertoire size and how much clonotypes are shared between individuals, the study performed deep sequencing of blood TCR repertoires from a handful of healthy adults. For each donor, CD4 naive and CD4 memory were each given three plates, CD8 naive was given two plates, and CD8 memory was given one plate. Between about 0.94 and 8.9 billion PBMCs per donor were obtained by leukapheresis.

Trimming removed 3 bases from V and 8 bases from J, leaving 7 bases between the germline ends. In the germline V gene (reference sequence), CDR1 corresponds to PRHDT and CDR2 to FYEKMQ. The CDR3 goes from the cysteine to the phenylalanine over 12 residues. The retained sequence is limited to the CDR3, 36 bases, with the frame set at the first base. Study-wide findings and limitations: Rarefaction of sorted-subset datasets indicated incomplete sequencing despite the large sequencing depth. Estimated clonotype richness was generally larger for naive than for memory subsets. The genetic and exposure-history diversity represented was limited by the small number of donors. Higher generation probabilities were observed for clonotypes shared by all four sorted-subset donors than for non-shared clonotypes. Approximately 5% of naive CD4, roughly 3.5% of naive CD8, 2.3% of memory CD4, and about 0.4% of memory CD8 clonotypes were shared across several donors. Pairwise subsampling indicated that sequencing depth was expected to affect the degree of clonotype sharing among donors. Only blood was sampled, and tissue TCR repertoires likely differ from those in blood.

Sequenced sample: naive CD8+ T cells sorted from blood. The cell subset or site tag for this specimen amounts to: CD45RA+CCR7+. The V and J genes are TRBV13 and TRBJ1-4; TRBD1 is a possible D gene, resting on 6 matching bases. This TCR derives from a young man in good health. The CDR3 region: CASSFGQEKLFF. The DNA is as follows: TGTGCCAGCAGCTTTGGACAGGAAAAACTGTTTTTT.